This T cell receptor (beta chain) originates from a study of CD8 T cells in ankylosing spondylitis. Ten or more counts support this clonotype. The antigen remains unidentified. Generation of TCR beta libraries employed quantitative 5'-RACE incorporating molecular barcodes. TCRdb re-called the 5' RACE reads with MiXCR, one entry per CDR3 protein. The table includes about 500,000 distinct CDR3 sequences, approximately 5% detected once. Findings and caveats of the study: Ankylosing spondylitis blood appeared to carry a characteristic TCR beta motif of several highly homologous variants. Matched synovial fluid from ankylosing spondylitis patients was reported to be enriched for disease-linked clones.

This sequence originates from a male donor with ankylosing spondylitis. Sequencing was performed on blood, either unsorted or a sorted T cell fraction (not recorded which).

CDR3 sequence reads: CASSSYPPTGQETQYF. The CDR3 DNA reads as TGTGCCAGCAGTTCCTATCCTCCGACAGGCCAAGAGACCCAGTACTTC. The chain uses TRBV27 and TRBJ2-5; D may be TRBD1 (6 bases). This CDR3 contains 16 residues. The germline V gene encodes CDR1 MNHEY and CDR2 SMNVEV (reference sequence). V was pared by 4 bases and J by 1 base, with 16 bases between.